This T cell receptor beta chain emerged from a study of CD4 and CD8 cells across lung adenocarcinoma regions. The patients had localized lung adenocarcinoma, a non-small cell subtype. In TCRdb, the PCR reads were re-called with MiXCR into one record per CDR3 protein. Of fewer than 15,000 distinct CDR3 sequences in the sample, roughly 56% were seen once. This clonotype has a count of ten or more. Sequences were obtained from CD8+ T cells from the margin of a lung tumor. The sequence came from a female donor with lung adenocarcinoma. The CD4 and CD8 labels of this study may be unreliable.

This CDR3 reads CASSQSRQGLGNTIYF. The CDR3 DNA reads TGTGCCAGCAGCCAGTCGCGACAGGGCCTCGGAAACACCATATATTTT. This rearrangement joins TRBV7-2 to TRBJ1-3, with TRBD1 matching 7 bases. V dropped 5 bases and J dropped 4; count of bases not matched to a gene: 11. The CDR3 loop spans 16 amino acids. In germline, CDR1 is SGHTA, CDR2 FQGNSA.